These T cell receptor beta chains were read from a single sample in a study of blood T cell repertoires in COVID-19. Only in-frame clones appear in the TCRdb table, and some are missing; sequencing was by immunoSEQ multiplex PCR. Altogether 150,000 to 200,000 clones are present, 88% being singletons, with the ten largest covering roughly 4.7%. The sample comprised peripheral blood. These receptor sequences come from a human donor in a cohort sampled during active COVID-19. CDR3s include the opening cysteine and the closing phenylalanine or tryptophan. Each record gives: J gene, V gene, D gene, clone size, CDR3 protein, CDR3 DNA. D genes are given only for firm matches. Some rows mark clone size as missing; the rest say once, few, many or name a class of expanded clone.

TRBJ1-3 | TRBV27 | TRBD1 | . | CASAPNRGGNTIYF | TGTGCCAGCGCCCCTAACAGGGGTGGAAACACCATATATTTT
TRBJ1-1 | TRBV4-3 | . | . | CASSQATLNTEAFF | TGCGCCAGCAGCCAGGCGACACTTAACACTGAAGCTTTCTTT
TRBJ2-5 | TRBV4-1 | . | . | CASSQGMEETQYF | TGCGCCAGCAGCCAAGGAATGGAGGAGACCCAGTACTTC
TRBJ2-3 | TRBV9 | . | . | CASSSQMSTDTQYF | TGTGCCAGCAGCTCACAGATGAGCACAGATACGCAGTATTTT
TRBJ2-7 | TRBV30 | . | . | CAWSRPRQAKYEQYF | TGTGCCTGGAGTCGACCCAGACAGGCGAAATACGAGCAGTACTTC
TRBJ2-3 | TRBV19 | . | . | CASSIRHGTDTQYF | TGTGCCAGTAGTATTCGACACGGCACAGATACGCAGTATTTT
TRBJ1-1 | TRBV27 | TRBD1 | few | CASRQGTEAFF | TGTGCCAGCAGACAGGGGACTGAAGCTTTCTTT
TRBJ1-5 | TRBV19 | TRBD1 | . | CASSVAGTGDNQPQHF | TGTGCCAGTAGTGTAGCCGGGACAGGGGACAATCAGCCCCAGCATTTT
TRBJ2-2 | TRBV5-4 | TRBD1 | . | CASSLGTGMTGELFF | TGTGCCAGCAGCTTGGGGACAGGGATGACCGGGGAGCTGTTTTTT
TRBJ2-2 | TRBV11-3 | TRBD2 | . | CASSLWTSGHTGELFF | TGTGCCAGCAGCTTATGGACTAGCGGTCACACCGGGGAGCTGTTTTTT
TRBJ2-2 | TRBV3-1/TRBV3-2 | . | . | CASSPSGLFPAGELFF | TGTGCCAGCAGCCCATCGGGACTGTTCCCCGCCGGGGAGCTGTTTTTT
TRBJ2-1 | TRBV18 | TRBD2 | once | CASSPRGLAGGNEQFF | TGTGCCAGCTCACCACGTGGACTAGCGGGGGGCAATGAGCAGTTCTTC
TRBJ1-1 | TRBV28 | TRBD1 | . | CASSRSGTEDTEAFF | TGTGCCAGCAGTCGCTCCGGGACAGAAGACACTGAAGCTTTCTTT
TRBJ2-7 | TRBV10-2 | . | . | CASSERGEQYF | TGCGCCAGCAGTGAGAGAGGGGAGCAGTACTTC
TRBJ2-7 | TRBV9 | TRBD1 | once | CASSVGGTDTYEQYF | TGTGCCAGCAGCGTAGGTGGGACAGATACCTACGAGCAGTACTTC
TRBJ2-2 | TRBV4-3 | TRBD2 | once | CASRERGAGGELFF | TGCGCCAGCAGGGAGCGGGGGGCTGGCGGGGAGCTGTTTTTT
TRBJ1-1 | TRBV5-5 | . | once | CASSLTGSTEAFF | TGTGCCAGCAGCTTGACAGGGAGCACTGAAGCTTTCTTT
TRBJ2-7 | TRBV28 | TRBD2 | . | CASSLARLAGGAGQYF | TGTGCCAGCAGTTTAGCCAGACTAGCGGGAGGGGCTGGGCAGTACTTC
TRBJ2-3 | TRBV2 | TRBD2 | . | CASNWLAGTDTQYF | TGTGCCAGCAATTGGCTAGCGGGCACAGATACGCAGTATTTT
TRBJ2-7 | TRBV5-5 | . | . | CASSDGLFVGHEQYF | TGTGCCAGCAGCGATGGACTATTCGTGGGCCACGAGCAGTACTTC
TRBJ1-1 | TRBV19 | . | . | CASTEDMNTEAFF | TGTGCCAGTACGGAAGACATGAACACTGAAGCTTTCTTT
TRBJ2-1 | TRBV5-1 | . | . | CASSLVRAGDEQFF | TGCGCCAGCAGCTTAGTGAGGGCCGGGGATGAGCAGTTCTTC
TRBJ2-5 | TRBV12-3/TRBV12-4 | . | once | CASTRAETQYF | TGTGCCAGCACCAGGGCGGAGACCCAGTACTTC
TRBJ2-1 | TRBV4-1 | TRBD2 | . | CASSPGLAGETNEQFF | TGCGCCAGCAGCCCGGGACTAGCGGGAGAAACCAATGAGCAGTTCTTC
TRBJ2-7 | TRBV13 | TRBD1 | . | CASSLPGQGMGEQYF | TGTGCCAGCAGCTTACCGGGACAGGGAATGGGCGAGCAGTACTTC
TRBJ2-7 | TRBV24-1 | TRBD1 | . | CATSDGTGLTYEQYF | TGTGCCACCAGTGACGGGACAGGGCTTACGTACGAGCAGTACTTC
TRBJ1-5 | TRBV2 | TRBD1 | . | CASNGQATSNQPQHF | TGTGCCAGCAATGGACAGGCCACCTCCAATCAGCCCCAGCATTTT
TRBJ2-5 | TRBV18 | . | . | CASSPTRQTQETQYF | TGTGCCAGCTCACCGACTAGACAAACGCAAGAGACCCAGTACTTC